This paragraph reports one T cell receptor beta chain. Its antigen target is currently unknown. No base quality values were provided; no much bigger clone lies one nucleotide off. Whole blood was collected in K2EDTA tubes by collaborating institutions according to the institutions' own protocols. For TCRbeta analysis, collaborator samples were shipped as frozen whole blood, as isolated PBMCs, or as DNA extracted from either sample type. CDR1 is given as SGDLS and CDR2 as YYNGEE, both from the germline V gene. Deletion took 0 bases off V and 4 bases off J, with a span of 8 bases between the germline ends. Measured from the cysteine to the phenylalanine, the CDR3 is 14 residues long. Only CDR3 DNA is held: 42 bases, read in frame from base 1. The data are from a study of blood T cell repertoires in COVID-19 (dated by TCRdb to about 2020). Concerning the study at large: Collaborator samples came from the United States, Italy and Spain and covered acute and convalescent phases of COVID-19. A de-identified subject ID, COVID-19 status, age in years and sex were almost always included in the sample metadata. Where available, HLA class I and class II types were obtained from metadata supplied by the sample provider rather than from assay-based typing. The prospective study material was composed of cDNA or gDNA derived from T cells, B-cell-depleted T cells, or PBMCs. Subjects who had been exposed to COVID-19, were actively infected with it, or had recovered from it provided the deeply sampled blood TCRbeta repertoires that made up the dataset. The samples were drawn from the first 160 participants of the ongoing ImmuneRACE study and from 1,254 subjects provided by 6 global collaborators. The repertoires were released in a freely available public database meant as a resource for research on the immune response to SARS-CoV-2. General conclusions and limits of the study: The amount of clinical and demographic metadata varied by source and participant and was provided uncurated.

The immunoSEQ Assay, a bias-controlled multiplex PCR, was used to amplify TCRbeta CDR3 regions from genomic DNA. Under the source paper's analysis protocol: Within the assay, amplification of reference gene primers was used to estimate how many nucleated cells each sample contained. To quantify the absolute abundance of each unique TCRbeta CDR3 rearrangement, sequence reads were collapsed and filtered. For each sample, productive Simpson clonality was calculated as the square root of Simpson's diversity index over productive rearrangements. The table was pulled from immuneACCESS by TCRdb, which kept in-frame rearrangements only. Such tables lose some clones; where checked, under half of the loss comes from unresolved V genes, and the rest has no known cause. V and J calls and clone size follow that table, whereas D and trimming were derived from the DNA. A total of around 170,000 clones appear in this sample, around 80% of them only once. Of the sample, approximately 15% is held by the ten largest clones.

The sequence links TRBV9 to TRBJ1-3; the D gene is unclear. Specimen: peripheral blood. The sequence was collected from a man aged 25 to 45 with active or convalescent COVID-19. In nucleotides, the sequence is TGTGCCAGCAGCGTAGAGAGGAGGGGAAACACCATATATTTT. This codes for CASSVERRGNTIYF.